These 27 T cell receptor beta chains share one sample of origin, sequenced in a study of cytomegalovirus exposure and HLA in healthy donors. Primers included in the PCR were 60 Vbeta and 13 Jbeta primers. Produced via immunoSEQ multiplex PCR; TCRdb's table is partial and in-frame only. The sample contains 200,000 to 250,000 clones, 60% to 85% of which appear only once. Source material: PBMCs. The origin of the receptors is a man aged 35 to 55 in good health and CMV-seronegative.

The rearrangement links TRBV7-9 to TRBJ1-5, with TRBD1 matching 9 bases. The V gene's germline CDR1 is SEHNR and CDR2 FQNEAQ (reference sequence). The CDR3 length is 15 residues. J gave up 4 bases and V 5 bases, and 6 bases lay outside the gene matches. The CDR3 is CASSPGTGKNQPQHF. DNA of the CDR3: TGTGCCAGCAGCCCCGGGACAGGGAAGAATCAGCCCCAGCATTTT.

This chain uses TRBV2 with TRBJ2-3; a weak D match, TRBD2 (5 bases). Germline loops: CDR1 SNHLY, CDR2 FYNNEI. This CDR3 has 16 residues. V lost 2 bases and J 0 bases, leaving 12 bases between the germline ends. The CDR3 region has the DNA TGTGCCAGCAGTGAACTTGAGGGATCTAGCACAGATACGCAGTATTTT. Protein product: CASSELEGSSTDTQYF.

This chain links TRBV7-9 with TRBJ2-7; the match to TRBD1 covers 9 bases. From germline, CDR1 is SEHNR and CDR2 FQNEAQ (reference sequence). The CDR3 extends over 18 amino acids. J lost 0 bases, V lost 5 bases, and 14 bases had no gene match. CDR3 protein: CASSHRDRDRRSSYEQYF. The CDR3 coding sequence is TGTGCCAGCAGCCACCGGGACAGGGACCGTCGGAGCTCCTACGAGCAGTACTTC.

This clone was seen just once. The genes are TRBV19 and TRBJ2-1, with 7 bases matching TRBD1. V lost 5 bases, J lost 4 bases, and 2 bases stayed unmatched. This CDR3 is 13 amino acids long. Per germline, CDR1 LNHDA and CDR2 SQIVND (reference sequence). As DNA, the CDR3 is TGTGCCAGTAGTCCGGGACAGTACAATGAGCAGTTCTTC. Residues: CASSPGQYNEQFF.

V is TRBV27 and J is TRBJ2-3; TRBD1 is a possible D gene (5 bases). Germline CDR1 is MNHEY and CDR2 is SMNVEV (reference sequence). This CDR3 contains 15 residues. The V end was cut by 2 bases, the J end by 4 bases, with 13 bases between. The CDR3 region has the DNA TGTGCCAGCAGTTTACAGGGTCTTGGGGCAGATACGCAGTATTTT. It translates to CASSLQGLGADTQYF.

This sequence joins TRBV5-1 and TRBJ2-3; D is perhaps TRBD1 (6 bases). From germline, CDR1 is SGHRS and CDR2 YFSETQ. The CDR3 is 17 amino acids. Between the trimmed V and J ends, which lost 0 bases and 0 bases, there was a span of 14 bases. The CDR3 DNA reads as TGCGCCAGCAGCTTGGCCGACAGGACTTGGAGCACAGATACGCAGTATTTT. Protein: CASSLADRTWSTDTQYF.

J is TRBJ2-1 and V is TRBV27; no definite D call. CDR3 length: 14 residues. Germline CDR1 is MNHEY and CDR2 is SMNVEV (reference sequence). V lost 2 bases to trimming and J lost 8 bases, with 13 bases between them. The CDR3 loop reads CASSLGLGSYEQFF. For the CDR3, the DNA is TGTGCCAGCAGTTTAGGCCTAGGCTCGTATGAGCAGTTCTTC.

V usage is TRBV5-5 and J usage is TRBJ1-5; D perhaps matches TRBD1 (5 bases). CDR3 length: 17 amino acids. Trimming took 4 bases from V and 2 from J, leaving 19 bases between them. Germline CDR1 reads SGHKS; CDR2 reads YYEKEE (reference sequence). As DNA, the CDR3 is TGTGCCAGCAGCCTAACGACGGACTGGGGGGGCAATCAGCCCCAGCATTTT. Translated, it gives CASSLTTDWGGNQPQHF. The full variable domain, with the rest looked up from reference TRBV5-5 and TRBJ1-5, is DAGVTQSPTHLIKTRGQQVTLRCSPISGHKSVSWYQQVLGQGPQFIFQYYEKEERGRGNFPDRFSARQFPNYSSELNVNALLLGDSALYLCASSLTTDWGGNQPQHFGDGTRLSIL.

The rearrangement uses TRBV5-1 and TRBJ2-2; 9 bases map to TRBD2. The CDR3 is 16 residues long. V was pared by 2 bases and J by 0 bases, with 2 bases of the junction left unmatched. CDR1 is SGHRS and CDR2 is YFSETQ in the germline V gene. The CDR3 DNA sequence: TGCGCCAGCAGCTTATTAGCGGGAGCGAACACCGGGGAGCTGTTTTTT. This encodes CASSLLAGANTGELFF.

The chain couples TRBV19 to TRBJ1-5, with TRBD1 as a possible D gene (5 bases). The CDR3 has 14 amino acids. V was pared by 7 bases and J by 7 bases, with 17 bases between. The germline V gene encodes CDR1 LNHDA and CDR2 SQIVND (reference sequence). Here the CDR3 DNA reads TGTGCCAGTACTCTCGGGGGGGTTGGACAGCCCCAGCATTTT. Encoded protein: CASTLGGVGQPQHF. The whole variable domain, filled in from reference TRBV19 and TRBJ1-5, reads DGGITQSPKYLFRKEGQNVTLSCEQNLNHDAMYWYRQDPGQGLRLIYYSQIVNDFQKGDIAEGYSVSREKKESFPLTVTSAQKNPTAFYLCASTLGGVGQPQHFGDGTRLSIL.

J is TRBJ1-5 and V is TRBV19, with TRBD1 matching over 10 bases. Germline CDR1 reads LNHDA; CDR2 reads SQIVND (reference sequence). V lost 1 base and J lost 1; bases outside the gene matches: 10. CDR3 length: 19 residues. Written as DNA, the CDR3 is TGTGCCAGTAGTATAGGTAAAGGACAGGGGGGACGCAGCAATCAGCCCCAGCATTTT. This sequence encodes CASSIGKGQGGRSNQPQHF.

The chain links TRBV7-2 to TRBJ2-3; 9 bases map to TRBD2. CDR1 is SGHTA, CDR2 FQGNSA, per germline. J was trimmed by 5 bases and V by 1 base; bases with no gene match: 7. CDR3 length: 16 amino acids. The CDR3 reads CASSLGVAGGGDTQYF. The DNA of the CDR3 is TGTGCCAGCAGCTTAGGAGTGGCGGGAGGGGGAGATACGCAGTATTTT.

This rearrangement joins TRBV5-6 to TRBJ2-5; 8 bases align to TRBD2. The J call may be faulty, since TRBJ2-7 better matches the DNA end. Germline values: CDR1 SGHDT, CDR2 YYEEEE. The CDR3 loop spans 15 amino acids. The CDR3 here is CASSSGGASSYEQYF. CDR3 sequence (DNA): TGTGCCAGCAGCTCGGGGGGGGCCAGCTCCTACGAGCAGTACTTC.

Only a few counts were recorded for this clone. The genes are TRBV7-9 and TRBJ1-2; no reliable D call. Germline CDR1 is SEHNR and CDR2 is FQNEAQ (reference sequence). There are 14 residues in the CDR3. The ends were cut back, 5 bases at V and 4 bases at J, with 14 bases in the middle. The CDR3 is CASSPPGDSYGYTF. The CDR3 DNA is TGTGCCAGCAGCCCCCCCGGCGACTCCTATGGCTACACCTTC.

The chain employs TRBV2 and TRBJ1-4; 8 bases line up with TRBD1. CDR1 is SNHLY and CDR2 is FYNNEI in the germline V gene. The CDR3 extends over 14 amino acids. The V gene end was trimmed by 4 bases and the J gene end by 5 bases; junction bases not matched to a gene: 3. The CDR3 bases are TGTGCCAGCAGTGCGCGGACAGGGAATGAAAAACTGTTTTTT. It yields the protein CASSARTGNEKLFF. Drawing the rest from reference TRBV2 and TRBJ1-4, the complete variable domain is EPEVTQTPSHQVTQMGQEVILRCVPISNHLYFYWYRQILGQKVEFLVSFYNNEISEKSEIFDDQFSVERPDGSNFTLKIRSTKLEDSAMYFCASSARTGNEKLFFGSGTQLSVL.

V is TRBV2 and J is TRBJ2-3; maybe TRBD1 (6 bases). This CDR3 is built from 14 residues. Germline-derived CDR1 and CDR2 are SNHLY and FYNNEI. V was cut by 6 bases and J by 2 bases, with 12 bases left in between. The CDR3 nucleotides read TGTGCCAGCAGGACCGACAGGAACACAGATACGCAGTATTTT. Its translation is CASRTDRNTDTQYF. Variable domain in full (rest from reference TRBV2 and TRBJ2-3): EPEVTQTPSHQVTQMGQEVILRCVPISNHLYFYWYRQILGQKVEFLVSFYNNEISEKSEIFDDQFSVERPDGSNFTLKIRSTKLEDSAMYFCASRTDRNTDTQYFGPGTRLTVL.

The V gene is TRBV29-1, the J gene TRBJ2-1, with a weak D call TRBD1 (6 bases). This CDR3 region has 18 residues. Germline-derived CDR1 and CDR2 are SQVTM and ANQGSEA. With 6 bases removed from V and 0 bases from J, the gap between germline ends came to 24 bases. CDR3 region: CSVDGLYRVSGSYNEQFF. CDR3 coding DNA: TGCAGCGTAGACGGGTTGTACAGGGTGAGTGGCTCCTACAATGAGCAGTTCTTC.

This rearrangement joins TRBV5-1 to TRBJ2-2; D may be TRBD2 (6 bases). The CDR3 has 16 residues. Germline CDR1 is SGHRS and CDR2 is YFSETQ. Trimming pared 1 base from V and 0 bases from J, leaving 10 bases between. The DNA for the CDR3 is TGCGCCAGCAGCTTGTTTGGAGGGACGAACACCGGGGAGCTGTTTTTT. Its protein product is CASSLFGGTNTGELFF.

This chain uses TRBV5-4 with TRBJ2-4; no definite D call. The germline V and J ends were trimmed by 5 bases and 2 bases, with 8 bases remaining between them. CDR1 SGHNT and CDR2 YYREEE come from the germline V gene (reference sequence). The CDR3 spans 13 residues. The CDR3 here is CASSPESKNIQYF. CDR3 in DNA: TGTGCCAGCAGTCCCGAGTCCAAAAACATTCAGTACTTC.

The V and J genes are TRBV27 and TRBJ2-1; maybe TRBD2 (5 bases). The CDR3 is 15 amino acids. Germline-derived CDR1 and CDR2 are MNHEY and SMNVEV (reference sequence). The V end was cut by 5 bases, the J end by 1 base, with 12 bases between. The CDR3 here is CASSGAASSYNEQFF. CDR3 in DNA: TGTGCCAGCAGTGGAGCGGCCTCTTCCTACAATGAGCAGTTCTTC.

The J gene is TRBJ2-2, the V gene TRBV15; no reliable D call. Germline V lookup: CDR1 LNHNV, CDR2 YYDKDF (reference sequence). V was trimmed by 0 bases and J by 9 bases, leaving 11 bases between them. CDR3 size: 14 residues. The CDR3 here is CATSRDLDGRELFF. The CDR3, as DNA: TGTGCCACCAGCAGAGATTTAGATGGGCGGGAGCTGTTTTTT. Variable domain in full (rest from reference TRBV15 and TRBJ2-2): DAMVIQNPRYQVTQFGKPVTLSCSQTLNHNVMYWYQQKSSQAPKLLFHYYDKDFNNEADTPDNFQSRRPNTSFCFLDIRSPGLGDTAMYLCATSRDLDGRELFFGEGSRLTVL.

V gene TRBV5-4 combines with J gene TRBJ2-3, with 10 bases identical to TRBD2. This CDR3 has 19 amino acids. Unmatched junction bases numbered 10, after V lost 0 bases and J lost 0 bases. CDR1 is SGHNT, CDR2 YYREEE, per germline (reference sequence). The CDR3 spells CASSLDSPAGGPSTDTQYF. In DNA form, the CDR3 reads TGTGCCAGCAGCTTGGATTCACCAGCGGGAGGGCCCAGCACAGATACGCAGTATTTT.

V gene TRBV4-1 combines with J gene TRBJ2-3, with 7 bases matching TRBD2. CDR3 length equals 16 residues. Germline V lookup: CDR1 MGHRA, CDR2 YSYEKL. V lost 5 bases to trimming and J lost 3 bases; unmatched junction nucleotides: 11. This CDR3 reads CASSSPAAGATDTQYF. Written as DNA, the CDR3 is TGCGCCAGCAGCTCCCCGGCTGCGGGAGCGACAGATACGCAGTATTTT.

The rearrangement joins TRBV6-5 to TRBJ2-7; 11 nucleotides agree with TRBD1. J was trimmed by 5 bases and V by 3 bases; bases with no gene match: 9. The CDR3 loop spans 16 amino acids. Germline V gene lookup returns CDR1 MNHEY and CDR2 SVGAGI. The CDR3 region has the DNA TGTGCCAGCAGTTATTCCTGGACAGGGGGCAAGAACGAGCAGTACTTC. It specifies CASSYSWTGGKNEQYF.

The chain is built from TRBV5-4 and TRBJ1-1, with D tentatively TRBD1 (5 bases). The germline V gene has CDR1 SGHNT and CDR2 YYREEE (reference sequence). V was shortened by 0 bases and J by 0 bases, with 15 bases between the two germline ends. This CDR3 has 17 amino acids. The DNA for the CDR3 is TGTGCCAGCAGCTTGGACAGTTTAGGGGTTATGAACACTGAAGCTTTCTTT. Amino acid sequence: CASSLDSLGVMNTEAFF.

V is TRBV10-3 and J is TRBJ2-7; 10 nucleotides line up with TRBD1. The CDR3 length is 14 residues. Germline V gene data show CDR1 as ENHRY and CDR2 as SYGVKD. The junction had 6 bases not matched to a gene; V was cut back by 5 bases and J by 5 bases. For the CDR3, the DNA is TGTGCCATCAGTCCAGGGACAGGGGACCACGAGCAGTACTTC. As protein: CAISPGTGDHEQYF.

The CDR3 loop reads CASSIPSNRVGSYEQYF. The CDR3 coding sequence is TGTGCCAGTAGTATCCCTTCAAACAGGGTGGGGTCCTACGAGCAGTACTTC. The chain links TRBV19 to TRBJ2-7; D perhaps matches TRBD1 (6 bases). CDR1 and CDR2 (germline): LNHDA, SQIVND (reference sequence). The CDR3 spans 17 residues. With 3 bases removed from V and 1 base from J, the gap between germline ends came to 19 bases.